The clone carrying this T cell receptor (beta chain) occurred a few times. Its target is not known. The data are from a study of cytomegalovirus exposure and HLA in healthy donors. At the level of the study: Researchers found that more than 70% of 350 to 500 genotyped donors fell within the Caucasian-associated ancestry cluster. Study-level findings and limits: Sequencing probably produced one cluster of sequence variants that were highly shared. Previous analysis showed most TCR beta V segments were productive about 87% or about 30% of the time.

The trim removed 6 bases at V and 6 bases at J, leaving 5 bases unmatched. The germline gives CDR1 MNHEY, CDR2 SVGAGI. The CDR3 runs 13 residues. The PCR used 60 Vbeta and 13 Jbeta primers. Here immunoSEQ multiplex PCR was the method, and the copy in TCRdb shows in-frame clones only, minus some. The table lists about 210,000 clones, about three quarters of them singletons. The clonotype was recovered from a male donor in good health and CMV-seronegative. The V and J genes are TRBV6-5 and TRBJ2-4; TRBD2 agrees at 7 bases. The sequenced material came from PBMCs. The CDR3 is CASSLPGGNIQYF. The CDR3 region has the DNA TGTGCCAGCAGCCTCCCGGGGGGAAACATTCAGTACTTC.